These 9 T cell receptor beta chains came from one sample sequenced in a study of cytomegalovirus exposure and HLA in healthy donors. The PCR made use of 60 Vbeta and 13 Jbeta primers. Some clones are missing from TCRdb's copy, which holds only in-frame ones; the method was immunoSEQ multiplex PCR. The data contain 150,000 to 200,000 clones, roughly 82% of them singletons. The sequenced sample consisted of PBMCs. These receptors were taken from a girl aged 2 to 9 in good health and CMV-seropositive.

The J gene is TRBJ2-1, the V gene TRBV4-1; 9 nucleotides agree with TRBD2. J gave up 4 bases and V 1 base, and 8 bases lay outside the gene matches. Germline CDR1 MGHRA, CDR2 YSYEKL. CDR3 length equals 17 residues. This chain's CDR3 is CASSQAPLGLAYNEQFF. The CDR3 coding sequence is TGCGCCAGCAGCCAAGCTCCCTTGGGACTAGCTTACAATGAGCAGTTCTTC.

This chain joins TRBV5-1 and TRBJ1-1; D call uncertain. The germline gives CDR1 SGHRS, CDR2 YFSETQ. The CDR3 has 13 amino acids. V lost 4 bases, J lost 0 bases, and 7 bases lay in between. CDR3 sequence (DNA): TGCGCCAGCAGCCCTATAGTGAACACTGAAGCTTTCTTT. This gives the protein CASSPIVNTEAFF. The full variable domain, in which reference TRBV5-1 and TRBJ1-1 provide the parts outside the CDR3, is KAGVTQTPRYLIKTRGQQVTLSCSPISGHRSVSWYQQTPGQGLQFLFEYFSETQRNKGNFPGRFSGRQFSNSRSEMNVSTLELGDSALYLCASSPIVNTEAFFGQGTRLTVV.

This clone was counted a single time. The rearrangement links TRBV15 to TRBJ1-5, with a weak D call TRBD1 (5 bases). V was shortened by 3 bases and J by 1 base, with 16 bases between the two germline ends. The V gene's germline CDR1 is LNHNV and CDR2 YYDKDF (reference sequence). The CDR3 loop spans 17 amino acids. The CDR3 bases are TGTGCCACCAGCAGGTTCCCCGGGACTCAAAGCAATCAGCCCCAGCATTTT. Protein: CATSRFPGTQSNQPQHF.

V is TRBV12-5 and J is TRBJ1-1, with D maybe TRBD1 (5 bases). The ends were cut back, 6 bases at V and 11 bases at J, with 19 bases in the middle. Germline CDR1 reads LGHNT; CDR2 reads FRNRAP. The CDR3 loop spans 13 amino acids. CDR3 sequence reads: CASGLSGGSVAFF. Written as DNA, the CDR3 is TGTGCTAGTGGCTTATCGGGGGGGTCCGTGGCTTTCTTT.

This sequence joins TRBV29-1 and TRBJ1-2; the D is unclear. The CDR3 is made up of 12 amino acids. V was cut by 2 bases and J by 0 bases, with 4 bases left in between. Germline values: CDR1 SQVTM, CDR2 ANQGSEA. The CDR3 region is CSVEYSNYGYTF. In DNA, the CDR3 is TGCAGCGTTGAATACTCTAACTATGGCTACACCTTC.

The chain joins TRBV7-6 to TRBJ2-3; tentatively, D is TRBD2 (6 bases). The CDR3 is 11 residues long. V lost 8 bases and J 5 bases, leaving 8 bases between the germline ends. Germline V gene lookup returns CDR1 SGHVS and CDR2 FNYEAQ. CDR3: CASVGGDTQYF. In DNA, the CDR3 is TGTGCCAGCGTCGGGGGAGATACGCAGTATTTT. The full variable domain, its missing parts supplied by reference TRBV7-6 and TRBJ2-3, is GAGVSQSPRYKVTKRGQDVALRCDPISGHVSLYWYRQALGQGPEFLTYFNYEAQQDKSGLPNDRFSAERPEGSISTLTIQRTEQRDSAMYRCASVGGDTQYFGPGTRLTVL.

The chain employs TRBV6-1 and TRBJ1-3, with D hard to call. The CDR3 contains 14 residues. Germline V gene data show CDR1 as MNHNS and CDR2 as SASEGT. V was pared by 7 bases and J by 0 bases, with 10 bases between. CDR3 sequence reads: CASIQFISGNTIYF. In nucleotides, the CDR3 is TGTGCCAGCATTCAGTTCATCTCTGGAAACACCATATATTTT.

The chain joins TRBV10-3 to TRBJ2-5, with 7 bases fitting TRBD2. The germline gives CDR1 ENHRY, CDR2 SYGVKD. The V gene end was trimmed by 3 bases and the J gene end by 7 bases; junction bases not matched to a gene: 8. The CDR3 length is 14 residues. The CDR3 sequence: CAISDRGPGGTQYF. In DNA form, the CDR3 reads TGTGCCATCAGTGATCGGGGCCCGGGGGGGACCCAGTACTTC.

J is TRBJ2-1 and V is TRBV6-4; 11 positions agree with TRBD2. CDR3 length: 16 residues. With 2 bases clipped from V and 6 bases from J, the junction kept 6 bases outside the gene matches. Per the germline V gene, CDR1 is MRHNA and CDR2 is SNTAGT. The DNA for the CDR3 is TGTGCCAGCAGTGACCGGCCTGGGACTAGCGGCAATGAGCAGTTCTTC. Its translation: CASSDRPGTSGNEQFF.